This TCR beta chain was sequenced during a study of T-cell reconstitution after alpha-beta-depleted transplantation in children. This clonotype showed up many times. For TCRbeta, the library was prepared with unique molecular identifiers. TCRdb reprocessed the PCR reads with MiXCR, giving one entry per CDR3 protein. This sample has under 300,000 distinct CDR3 sequences; approximately 10% occur once, and the top ten carry about 20%. The CDR3 has 13 residues. The trim removed 5 bases at V and 5 bases at J, leaving 5 bases unmatched. Germline CDR1 is DFQATT and CDR2 is SNEGSKA (reference sequence). The chain couples TRBV20-1 to TRBJ2-5; 10 positions match TRBD1. The sequenced sample was peripheral blood, obtained 180 days after TCRalphabeta/CD19-depleted stem cell transplant. The sequence was collected from a male patient between 2 and 10 years old who had a stem cell transplant for chronic granulomatous disease, so the T cells may come from the graft donor. CDR3 sequence (DNA): TGCAGTGCTCCGGGACAGGGGAGGGAGACCCAGTACTTC. Its translation: CSAPGQGRETQYF.